The TCR beta chain described here comes from a study of OX40 agonist ivuxolimab in advanced cancers. Turning to the study itself: The dose-escalation cohort was just under 85% male, with a mean age of around 60 years, ranging about 23 to 80. Therapy given before enrollment (anti-PD-1, anti-PD-L1 or anti-CTLA-4) was allowed, and 30% to 50% had some.

Profiled with immunoSEQ multiplex PCR; TCRdb holds only in-frame clones, not every one. This sample has about 38,000 clones, with approximately 78% found just once. A remark on this clone: The target antigen is unknown.

Study-wide results and caveats: Expanded clones were, on average, more numerous among CD8+ T cells than CD4+.

The CDR3 has 14 amino acids. In germline, CDR1 is SEHNR, CDR2 FQNEAQ (reference sequence). The V gene lost 2 bases and the J gene lost 1 base, with 8 bases spanning the gap. The chain carries TRBV7-9 and TRBJ1-1, with no clear D. Here the sequenced sample was CD4+ or CD8+ T cells sorted from blood, taken in a trial of the OX40 agonist ivuxolimab. The clonotype comes from an adult with an advanced solid tumor such as melanoma, head and neck, liver or kidney cancer. In DNA form, the CDR3 reads TGTGCCAGCAGCTTATCACAGAGGAACACTGAAGCTTTCTTT. This codes for CASSLSQRNTEAFF.